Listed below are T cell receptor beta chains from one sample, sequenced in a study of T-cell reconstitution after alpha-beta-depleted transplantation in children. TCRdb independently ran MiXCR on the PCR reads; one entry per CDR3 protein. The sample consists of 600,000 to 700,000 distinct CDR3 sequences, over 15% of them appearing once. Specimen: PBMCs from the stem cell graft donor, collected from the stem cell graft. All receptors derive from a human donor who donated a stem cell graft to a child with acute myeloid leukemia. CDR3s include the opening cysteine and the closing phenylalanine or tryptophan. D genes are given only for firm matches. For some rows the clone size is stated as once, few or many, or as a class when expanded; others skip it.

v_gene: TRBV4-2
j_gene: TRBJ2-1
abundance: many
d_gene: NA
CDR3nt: TGTGCCAGCAGCCAAGATGGCCCCTCAGCGGGGACATACAATGAGCAGTTCTTC
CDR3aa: CASSQDGPSAGTYNEQFF

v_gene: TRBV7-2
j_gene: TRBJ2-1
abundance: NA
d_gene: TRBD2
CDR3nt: TGTGCCAGCAGCTTTGACGGGGGGATATACAATGAGCAGTTCTTC
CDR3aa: CASSFDGGIYNEQFF

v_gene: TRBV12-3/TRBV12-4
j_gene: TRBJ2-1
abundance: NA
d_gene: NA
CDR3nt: TGTGCCAGCAGGGTCTCGGGGGGCAAGGGGATTGAGCAGTTCTTC
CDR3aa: CASRVSGGKGIEQFF

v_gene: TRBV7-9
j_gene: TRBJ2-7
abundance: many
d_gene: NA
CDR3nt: TGTGCCAGCAGCTTAGCACGGGCCTACGAGCAGTACTTC
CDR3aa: CASSLARAYEQYF

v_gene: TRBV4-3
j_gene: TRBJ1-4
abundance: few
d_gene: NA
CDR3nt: TGCGCCAGCAGCCTGTCGGGCGGCCTACTGTTTTTT
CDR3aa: CASSLSGGLLFF

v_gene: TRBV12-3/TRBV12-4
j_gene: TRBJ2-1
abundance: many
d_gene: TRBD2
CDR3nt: TGTGCCAGCAGCCCCCAGCGCGGGGGGGCAGGAGAGCAGTTCTTC
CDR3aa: CASSPQRGGAGEQFF

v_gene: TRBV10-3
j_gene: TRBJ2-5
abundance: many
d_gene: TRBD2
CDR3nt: TGTGCCATCAGTGAGGTATTGGCTAGCGGGGGCAAATCTCCAGGGACCCAGTACTTC
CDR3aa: CAISEVLASGGKSPGTQYF

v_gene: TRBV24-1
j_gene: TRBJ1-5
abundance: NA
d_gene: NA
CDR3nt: TGTGCCACCGGGGGTGTGGGTCTCAATGAGCCCCAGCATTTT
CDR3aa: CATGGVGLNEPQHF

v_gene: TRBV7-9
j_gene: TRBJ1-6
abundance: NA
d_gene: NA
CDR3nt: TGTGCCAGCAGCTTCGGATATGGTTCACCCCTCCACTTT
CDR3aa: CASSFGYGSPLHF

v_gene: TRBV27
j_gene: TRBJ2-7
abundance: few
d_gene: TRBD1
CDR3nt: TGTGCCAGCAGTCAGACAGGGGGCGCGTACGAGCAGTACTTC
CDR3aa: CASSQTGGAYEQYF

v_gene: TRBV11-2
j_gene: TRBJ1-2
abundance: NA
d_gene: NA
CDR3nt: TGTGCCAGCAGCTCGACGGCGGGGGCGGACTATGGCTACACCTTC
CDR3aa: CASSSTAGADYGYTF

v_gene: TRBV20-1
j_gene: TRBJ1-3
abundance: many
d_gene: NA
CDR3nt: TGCAGTGCTAGAGACTCTGCCTCTTACGGGGGATCTGGAAACACCATATATTTT
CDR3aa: CSARDSASYGGSGNTIYF

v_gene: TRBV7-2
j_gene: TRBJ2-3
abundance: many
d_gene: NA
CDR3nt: TGTGCCAGCACGCGCCCGTGGCCAGATACGCAGTATTTT
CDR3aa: CASTRPWPDTQYF

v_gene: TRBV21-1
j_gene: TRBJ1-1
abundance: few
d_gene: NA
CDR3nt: TGTGCCAGCAGCAAACCCAGGGGGACCGAAGAAGCTTTCTTT
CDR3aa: CASSKPRGTEEAFF

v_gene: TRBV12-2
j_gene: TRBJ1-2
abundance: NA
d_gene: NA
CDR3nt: TGTGCAAGTCGCTTAGACAAGACGGCCTATGGCTACACCTTC
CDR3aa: CASRLDKTAYGYTF

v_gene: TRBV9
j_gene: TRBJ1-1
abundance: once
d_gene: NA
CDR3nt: TGTGCCAGCAGCAGCTGGGGGAACACTGAAGCTTTCTTT
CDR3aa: CASSSWGNTEAFF

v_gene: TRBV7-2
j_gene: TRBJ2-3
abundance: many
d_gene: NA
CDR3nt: TGTGCCAGCAGCTTAGTGTCTAGGAAAGATACGCAGTATTTT
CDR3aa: CASSLVSRKDTQYF

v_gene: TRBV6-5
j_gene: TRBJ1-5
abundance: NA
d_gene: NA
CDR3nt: TGTGCCAGCAGTTACCGGGGGTGGGGGGAGGCCCAGCATTTT
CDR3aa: CASSYRGWGEAQHF

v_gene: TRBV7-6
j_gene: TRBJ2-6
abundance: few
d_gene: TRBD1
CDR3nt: TGTGCCAGCAGCTTAGACTTCAGGACAGGGACCCCTGGGGCCAACGTCCTGACTTTC
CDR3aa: CASSLDFRTGTPGANVLTF

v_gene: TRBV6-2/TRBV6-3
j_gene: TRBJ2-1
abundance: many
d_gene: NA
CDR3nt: TGTGCCAGCACTATGTCGGGTCCCGGGGAGCAGTTCTTC
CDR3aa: CASTMSGPGEQFF

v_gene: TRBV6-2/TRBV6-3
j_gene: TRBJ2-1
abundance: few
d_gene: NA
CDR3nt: TGTGCCAGCAGTTACTCCTCCCCGAGGGGGTATGAGCAGTTCTTC
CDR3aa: CASSYSSPRGYEQFF

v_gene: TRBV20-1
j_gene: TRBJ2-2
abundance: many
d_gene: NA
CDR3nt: TGCAGTGCTAGAAAGGTCGTCCCCGGGGAGCTGTTTTTT
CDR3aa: CSARKVVPGELFF

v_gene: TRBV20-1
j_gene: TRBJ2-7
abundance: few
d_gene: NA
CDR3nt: TGCAGTGCCGACGATGCCTCCTACGAGCAGTACTTC
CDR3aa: CSADDASYEQYF

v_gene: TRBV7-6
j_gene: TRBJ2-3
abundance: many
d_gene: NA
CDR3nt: TGTGCCAGCACTTTGGACTGGGGGCGGGATACGCAGTATTTT
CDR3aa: CASTLDWGRDTQYF

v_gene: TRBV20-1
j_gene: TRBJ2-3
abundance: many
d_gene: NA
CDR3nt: TGCAGCGCTACAGGGTGGCCTAGCACAGATACGCAGTATTTT
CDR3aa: CSATGWPSTDTQYF

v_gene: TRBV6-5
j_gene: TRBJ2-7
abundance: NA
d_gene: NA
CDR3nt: TGTGCCAGCAAAGGGAACAGCCCCTACGAGCAGTACTTC
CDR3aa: CASKGNSPYEQYF

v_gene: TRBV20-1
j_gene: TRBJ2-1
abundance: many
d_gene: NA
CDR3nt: TGCAGTGCCCGGCAAGGAGGCTACAATGAGCAGTTCTTC
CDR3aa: CSARQGGYNEQFF

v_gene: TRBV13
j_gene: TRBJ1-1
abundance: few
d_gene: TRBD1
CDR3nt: TGTGCCAGTCTGGGGACAGACTTCATGAACACTGAAGCTTTCTTT
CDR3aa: CASLGTDFMNTEAFF

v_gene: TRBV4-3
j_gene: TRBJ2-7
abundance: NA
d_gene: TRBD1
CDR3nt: TGCGCCAGCAGCCAAGCAAAGGACAGGGTTGGCTACGAGCAGTACTTC
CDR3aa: CASSQAKDRVGYEQYF

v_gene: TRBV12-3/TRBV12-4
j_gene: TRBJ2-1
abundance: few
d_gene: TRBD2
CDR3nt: TGTGCCAGCAGTTTAGCGCGAGAGCGGGGGGCCTACAATGAGCAGTTCTTC
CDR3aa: CASSLARERGAYNEQFF

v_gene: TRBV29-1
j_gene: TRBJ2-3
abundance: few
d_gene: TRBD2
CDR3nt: TGCAGCGTGGCTACTAGCGGGGGGGTCACAGATACGCAGTATTTT
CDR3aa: CSVATSGGVTDTQYF

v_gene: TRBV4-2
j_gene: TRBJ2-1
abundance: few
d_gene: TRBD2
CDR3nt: TGTGCCAGCAGCCAAGAGGCTAGCGGATACAATGAGCAGTTCTTC
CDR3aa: CASSQEASGYNEQFF

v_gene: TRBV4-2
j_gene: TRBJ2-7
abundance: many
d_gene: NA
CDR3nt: TGTGCCAGCAGCCAAGTCGGGGCCGCATACGAGCAGTACTTC
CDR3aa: CASSQVGAAYEQYF

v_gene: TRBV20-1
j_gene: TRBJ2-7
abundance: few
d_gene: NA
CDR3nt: TGCAGTGCTAGGACCCCCGAGGGCTACGAGCAGTACTTC
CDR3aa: CSARTPEGYEQYF

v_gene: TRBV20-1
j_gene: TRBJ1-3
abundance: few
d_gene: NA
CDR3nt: TGCAGTGCTAGAGATTGGGGGTCCGCCTCTGGAAACACCATATATTTT
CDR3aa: CSARDWGSASGNTIYF

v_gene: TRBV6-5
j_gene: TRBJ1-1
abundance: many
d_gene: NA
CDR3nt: TGTGCCAGCAGTTACTCGAGCGGAACCACTGAAGCTTTCTTT
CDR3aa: CASSYSSGTTEAFF

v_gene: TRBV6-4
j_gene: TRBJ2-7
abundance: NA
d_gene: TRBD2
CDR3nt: TGTGCCAGCCGCTCTGGGAGGGAGGGCCACGAGCAGTACTTC
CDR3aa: CASRSGREGHEQYF

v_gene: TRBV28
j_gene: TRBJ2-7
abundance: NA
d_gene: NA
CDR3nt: TGTGCCAGCAGCCCACGGGCACAGCACATCTCCTACGAGCAGTACTTC
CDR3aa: CASSPRAQHISYEQYF

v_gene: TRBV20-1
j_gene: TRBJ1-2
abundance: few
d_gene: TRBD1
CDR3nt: TGCAGTGCCGAGGACAGGGAGAGAGGAACATATGGCTACACCTTC
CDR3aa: CSAEDRERGTYGYTF

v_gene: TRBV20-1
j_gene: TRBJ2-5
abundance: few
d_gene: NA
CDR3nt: TGCAGCTCTCGGATTCCCCAGTCCGGTCTGGAGACCCAGTACTTC
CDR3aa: CSSRIPQSGLETQYF

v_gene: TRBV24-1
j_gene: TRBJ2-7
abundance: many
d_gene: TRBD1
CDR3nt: TGTGCCACCAGTACGGGACAGCCTTACTACGAGCAGTACTTC
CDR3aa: CATSTGQPYYEQYF

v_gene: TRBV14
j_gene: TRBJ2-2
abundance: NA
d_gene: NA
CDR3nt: TGTGCCAGCAGCCGACTGACAGGGAACACCGGGGAGCTGTTTTTT
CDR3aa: CASSRLTGNTGELFF